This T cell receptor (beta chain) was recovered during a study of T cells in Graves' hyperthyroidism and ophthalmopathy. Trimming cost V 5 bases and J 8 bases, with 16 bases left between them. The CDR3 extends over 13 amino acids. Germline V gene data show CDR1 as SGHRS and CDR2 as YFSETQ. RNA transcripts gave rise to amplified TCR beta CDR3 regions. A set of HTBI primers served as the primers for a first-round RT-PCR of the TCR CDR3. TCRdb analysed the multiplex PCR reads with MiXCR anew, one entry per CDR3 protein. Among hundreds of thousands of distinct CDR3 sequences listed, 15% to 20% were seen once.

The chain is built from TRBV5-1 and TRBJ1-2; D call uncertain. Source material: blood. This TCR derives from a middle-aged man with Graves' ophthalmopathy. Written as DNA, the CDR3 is TGCGCCAGCAGATTGATAAGCGGAAACGGCTACACCTTC. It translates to CASRLISGNGYTF. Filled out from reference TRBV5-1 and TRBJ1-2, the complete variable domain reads KAGVTQTPRYLIKTRGQQVTLSCSPISGHRSVSWYQQTPGQGLQFLFEYFSETQRNKGNFPGRFSGRQFSNSRSEMNVSTLELGDSALYLCASRLISGNGYTFGSGTRLTVV.